This TCR beta chain was sequenced for a study of neurological immune-mediated disorders. The junction had 3 bases not matched to a gene; V was cut back by 3 bases and J by 4 bases. The CDR3 runs 16 residues. Germline V gene lookup returns CDR1 WSHSY and CDR2 SAAADI. One entry per CDR3 protein, called by TCRdb with MiXCR from the 5' RACE reads. Seen here are approximately 41,000 distinct CDR3 sequences, about 2.5% observed once, and the top ten hold 12%. This clonotype was picked up many times. The chain joins TRBV10-2 to TRBJ2-3; the match to TRBD2 covers 14 bases. The sequence was collected from a man aged 25 to 40 with multiple sclerosis. The sequencing input was PBMCs. CDR3 sequence (DNA): TGCGCCAGCAGTGAAGGGGGACTAGCGGGGGCAGATACGCAGTATTTT. It specifies CASSEGGLAGADTQYF.